Listed here are 25 T cell receptor beta chains from one sample, sequenced in a study of cytomegalovirus exposure and HLA in healthy donors. The method was immunoSEQ multiplex PCR; TCRdb's version includes in-frame clones alone and lacks a portion of them. Of hundreds of thousands of clones in the sample, 87% are singletons; the top ten hold about 12%. The sequenced material came from PBMCs. These receptors all come from a man between 18 and 29 years old in good health and CMV-seropositive.

This rearrangement joins TRBV29-1 to TRBJ2-5, with a possible D match to TRBD1 (5 bases). The CDR3 runs to 11 residues. Trimming cost V 7 bases and J 5 bases, with 11 bases left between them. Germline assignment: CDR1 SQVTM and CDR2 ANQGSEA. For the CDR3, the DNA is TGCAGCGGGGGCCTTCGGGAGACCCAGTACTTC. Translated: CSGGLRETQYF.

The V gene is TRBV4-2, the J gene TRBJ2-3, with 9 bases that match TRBD1. This CDR3 comprises 17 residues. Per the germline V gene, CDR1 is LGHNA and CDR2 is YNFKEQ. V shed 0 bases, J shed 3 bases, and the junction held 7 bases outside the gene matches. CDR3 residues: CASSQEPTGGPTDTQYF. CDR3 DNA: TGTGCCAGCAGCCAAGAACCCACAGGGGGCCCGACAGATACGCAGTATTTT.

This chain uses TRBV2 with TRBJ2-5; maybe TRBD1 (5 bases). Germline V gives CDR1 SNHLY, CDR2 FYNNEI. The V gene lost 4 bases and the J gene lost 2 bases, with 11 bases spanning the gap. The CDR3 extends over 14 amino acids. The CDR3 loop is CASSGLTDQETQYF. The CDR3 nucleotides are TGTGCCAGCAGTGGCTTGACAGATCAAGAGACCCAGTACTTC.

Only a few counts were recorded for this clone. The chain uses TRBV6-4 and TRBJ2-7; 14 nucleotides agree with TRBD2. V dropped 9 bases and J dropped 3; count of bases not matched to a gene: 4. The CDR3 extends over 14 amino acids. Germline CDR1 and CDR2: MRHNA and SNTAGT. In DNA, the CDR3 is TGTGCCAGGATAGGGACTAGCGGGAGCTACGAGCAGTACTTC. This sequence encodes CARIGTSGSYEQYF.

The chain links TRBV18 to TRBJ2-5; D unresolved. Germline V gene sequence: CDR1 KGHSH, CDR2 LQKENI. V was trimmed by 4 bases and J by 2 bases, leaving 8 bases between them. The CDR3 consists of 13 residues. The DNA of the CDR3 is TGTGCCAGCTCACGTGACCAACAAGAGACCCAGTACTTC. It translates to CASSRDQQETQYF.

The rearrangement joins TRBV29-1 to TRBJ2-3; tentatively, D is TRBD2 (6 bases). The germline CDR1 and CDR2 sequences are SQVTM and ANQGSEA. The CDR3 is 15 amino acids. Trimming removed 6 bases from V and 0 bases from J, with 16 bases in between. The CDR3 DNA reads as TGCAGCGTGCTCACGGGGGTAACTAGCACAGATACGCAGTATTTT. Its protein product is CSVLTGVTSTDTQYF.

V usage is TRBV27 and J usage is TRBJ2-1, with 10 bases fitting TRBD2. The CDR3 contains 19 residues. Looked up from germline, CDR1 is MNHEY and CDR2 is SMNVEV (reference sequence). V shed 4 bases and J 2 bases; nucleotides not matched to a gene: 14. CDR3 protein: CASSSYPRSGRPTYNEQFF. The CDR3 DNA sequence: TGTGCCAGCAGTTCTTACCCTCGTAGCGGGAGGCCTACCTACAATGAGCAGTTCTTC.

The V and J genes are TRBV6-1 and TRBJ2-3; tentative D call: TRBD2 (6 bases). The CDR3 runs 15 residues. CDR1 and CDR2 from the germline V gene are MNHNS and SASEGT. V was pared by 5 bases and J by 0 bases, with 12 bases between. The DNA for the CDR3 is TGTGCCAGCAGTCGTACCGGGACTAGCACAGATACGCAGTATTTT. Amino acids: CASSRTGTSTDTQYF.

This clone turned up a few times. The chain employs TRBV28 and TRBJ2-7; D uncertain. From germline, CDR1 is MDHEN and CDR2 SYDVKM. The germline V and J ends were trimmed by 7 bases and 6 bases, with 10 bases remaining between them. This CDR3 spans 11 amino acids. CDR3 sequence (DNA): TGTGCCAGCAACTCGTTTCGCGAGCAGTACTTC. Its protein product is CASNSFREQYF.

The chain couples TRBV27 to TRBJ1-2, with 8 positions matching TRBD1. The V gene's germline CDR1 is MNHEY and CDR2 SMNVEV (reference sequence). V gave up 5 bases and J gave up 4 bases; unmatched junction bases: 6. CDR3 length: 14 residues. The CDR3 loop reads CASSPRTGSYGYTF. CDR3 coding DNA: TGTGCCAGCAGTCCCCGGACAGGGAGCTATGGCTACACCTTC.

The chain recombines TRBV2 with TRBJ2-7; possible D gene TRBD1, 7 bases. CDR3 length: 14 amino acids. From germline, CDR1 is SNHLY and CDR2 FYNNEI. The V end lost 1 base, the J end lost 4 bases, and 11 bases lay between the germline ends. The CDR3 DNA is TGTGCCAGCAGTGAAGGCCCAGGGGGGTACGAGCAGTACTTC. It specifies CASSEGPGGYEQYF.

Only one count was recorded for this clone. As DNA, the CDR3 is TGTGCCAGCAGTTTATCTAGCGGGAGGGACTGGGATACGCAGTATTTT. This codes for CASSLSSGRDWDTQYF. The chain combines TRBV27 with TRBJ2-3; 11 bases map to TRBD2. The germline V gene has CDR1 MNHEY and CDR2 SMNVEV (reference sequence). This CDR3 has 16 amino acids. V was clipped by 0 bases and J by 6 bases; unmatched bases: 5.

The chain is built from TRBV28 and TRBJ2-7; tentative D call: TRBD2 (6 bases). In germline, CDR1 is MDHEN, CDR2 SYDVKM. The V end was cut by 5 bases, the J end by 3 bases, with 11 bases between. This CDR3 comprises 13 residues. For the CDR3, the DNA is TGTGCCAGCAGTCCAGGACTATACTACGAGCAGTACTTC. This gives the protein CASSPGLYYEQYF.

This chain connects TRBV2 to TRBJ1-1; D gene uncertain. CDR3 length: 12 amino acids. Germline CDR1 SNHLY, CDR2 FYNNEI. Trimming shortened V by 2 bases and J by 12 bases, and 13 bases separated the two germline ends. The CDR3 coding sequence is TGTGCCAGCAGTGAAATGACGAATAAGTCTTTCTTT. Its translation: CASSEMTNKSFF.

V usage is TRBV5-1 and J usage is TRBJ2-7; D perhaps matches TRBD1 (5 bases). V was trimmed by 0 bases and J by 3 bases, leaving 13 bases between them. This CDR3 has 15 residues. The germline V gene has CDR1 SGHRS and CDR2 YFSETQ. The CDR3 protein is CASSLAAGQGYEQYF. CDR3 DNA: TGCGCCAGCAGCTTGGCCGCAGGTCAGGGCTACGAGCAGTACTTC.

The chain combines TRBV2 with TRBJ2-1; the D is unclear. The CDR3 spans 13 residues. The germline V and J ends were trimmed by 7 bases and 6 bases, with 13 bases remaining between them. Germline values: CDR1 SNHLY, CDR2 FYNNEI. The CDR3 region has the DNA TGTGCCAGCACTCCCGGACGGTTCAATGAGCAGTTCTTC. This sequence encodes CASTPGRFNEQFF.

This sequence joins TRBV4-2 and TRBJ2-1; 12 bases agree with TRBD2. V trimming: 1 base; J trimming: 9 bases; junction bases outside the gene matches: 7. The CDR3 runs to 16 residues. Germline V gives CDR1 LGHNA, CDR2 YNFKEQ. As DNA, the CDR3 is TGTGCCAGCAGCCAAGCGACTAGCGGGAGTGGGGGTGAGCAGTTCTTC. This sequence encodes CASSQATSGSGGEQFF.

The chain employs TRBV30 and TRBJ1-1; D remains ambiguous. V lost 2 bases and J lost 4, with 23 bases in between. The V gene's germline CDR1 is GTSNPN and CDR2 SVGIG (reference sequence). The CDR3 spans 17 residues. In nucleotides, the CDR3 is TGTGCCTGGAGTCCATACGTCCGGAGCCGGGTCCGCACTGAAGCTTTCTTT. It specifies CAWSPYVRSRVRTEAFF.

The chain is built from TRBV28 and TRBJ2-6, with 7 bases aligning to TRBD1. Trimming took 3 bases from V and 0 from J; bases not matched to a gene: 2. The CDR3 is made up of 16 amino acids. The V gene's germline CDR1 is MDHEN and CDR2 SYDVKM. CDR3 bases: TGTGCCAGCAGTTTCGGGACAGTCTCTGGGGCCAACGTCCTGACTTTC. Its protein product is CASSFGTVSGANVLTF.

The chain is built from TRBV11-1 and TRBJ1-1; the D is unclear. V was trimmed by 2 bases and J by 5 bases, leaving 6 bases between them. Germline CDR1 SGHAT, CDR2 FQDESV (reference sequence). The CDR3 consists of 12 residues. In DNA, the CDR3 is TGTGCCAGCAGCTTATACGGAACTGAAGCTTTCTTT. Translated: CASSLYGTEAFF.

J is TRBJ2-5 and V is TRBV27, with unresolved D. CDR3 length: 12 amino acids. Trimming left V 4 bases short and J 6 bases short, with 9 bases between. Looked up from germline, CDR1 is MNHEY and CDR2 is SMNVEV (reference sequence). The CDR3 reads CASSSRMQTQYF. The CDR3 DNA reads TGTGCCAGCAGTTCAAGAATGCAGACCCAGTACTTC.

J is TRBJ2-3 and V is TRBV4-2, with unresolved D. The ends were cut back, 0 bases at V and 1 base at J, with 8 bases in the middle. The germline V gene has CDR1 LGHNA and CDR2 YNFKEQ. This CDR3 comprises 15 residues. The CDR3 loop is CASSQDRTGTDTQYF. The CDR3 DNA reads as TGTGCCAGCAGCCAAGATAGGACGGGCACAGATACGCAGTATTTT.

The table lists this clone with a count of one. V and J are TRBV7-6 and TRBJ2-7; D possibly uses TRBD1 or TRBD2 (5 bases each). Deletions cut 0 bases from V and 2 bases from J, with 8 bases between. The germline V gene has CDR1 SGHVS and CDR2 FNYEAQ. There are 14 residues in the CDR3. The CDR3 region has the DNA TGTGCCAGCAGCTTAGCTGGGGGAACCTACGAGCAGTACTTC. It encodes CASSLAGGTYEQYF.

This clone showed up just a few times. The same CDR3 is also encoded by other DNA sequences in this sample. The genes are TRBV19 and TRBJ2-7; 7 nucleotides line up with TRBD2. V dropped 3 bases and J dropped 2; count of bases not matched to a gene: 1. Germline lookup yields CDR1 LNHDA and CDR2 SQIVND (reference sequence). This CDR3 has 13 amino acids. In DNA, the CDR3 is TGTGCCAGTAGTATCGGACTAGCCTACGAGCAGTACTTC. Its translation: CASSIGLAYEQYF.

This clone was counted many times. The chain is built from TRBV11-3 and TRBJ2-3; no firm D call. V was shortened by 1 base and J by 3 bases, with 5 bases between the two germline ends. Germline V gene lookup returns CDR1 SGHNT and CDR2 YENEEA. The CDR3 runs 13 residues. In DNA form, the CDR3 reads TGTGCCAGCAGCTTAGCGGGTACAGATACGCAGTATTTT. This sequence encodes CASSLAGTDTQYF.